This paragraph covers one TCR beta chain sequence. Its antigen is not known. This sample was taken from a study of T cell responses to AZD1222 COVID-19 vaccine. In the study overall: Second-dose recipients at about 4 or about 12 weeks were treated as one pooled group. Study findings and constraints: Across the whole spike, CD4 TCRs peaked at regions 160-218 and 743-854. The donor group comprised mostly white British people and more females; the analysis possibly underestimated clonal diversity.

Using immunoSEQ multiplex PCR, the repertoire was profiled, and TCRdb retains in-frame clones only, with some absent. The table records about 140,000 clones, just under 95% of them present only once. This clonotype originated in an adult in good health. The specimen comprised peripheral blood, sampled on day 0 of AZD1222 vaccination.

Here the CDR3 DNA reads TGTGCCAGCAGGGACTTCGGGACACTTAGCACAGATACGCAGTATTTT. It translates to CASRDFGTLSTDTQYF. The chain links TRBV27 to TRBJ2-3, with D perhaps matching TRBD1 (6 bases). The CDR3 has 16 amino acids. Germline lookup yields CDR1 MNHEY and CDR2 SMNVEV (reference sequence). The V end lost 6 bases, the J end lost 0 bases, and 16 bases lay between the germline ends.